A single sample is the source of the 30 T cell receptor beta chains below, sequenced in a study of Ad26.COV2.S vaccination and SARS-CoV-2 variants. The protocol was immunoSEQ multiplex PCR, while the TCRdb copy is restricted to in-frame clones and leaves out a portion. The top ten clones hold 3.4% of a sample with 350,000 to 450,000 clones, 80% to 90% of them seen once. As for treatment: some 20 received Ad26.COV2.S at low or high dose, single or two shots; several received placebo; per-sample allocation not given. Material that was analyzed had been drawn on day 63 after the first vaccine or placebo injection. The sample consisted of peripheral blood, taken in a trial of Ad26.COV2.S vaccine versus placebo. These receptors were obtained from a person between 18 and 65 years old who received the Ad26.COV2.S COVID-19 vaccine or a placebo.

The rearrangement uses TRBV28 and TRBJ1-1, with D unclear. With 6 bases removed from V and 2 bases from J, the gap between germline ends came to 13 bases. Germline V CDR1 and CDR2: MDHEN, SYDVKM. The CDR3 contains 14 residues. CDR3: CASRGLQYNTEAFF. Here the CDR3 DNA reads TGTGCCAGCAGAGGTTTACAGTACAACACTGAAGCTTTCTTT.

The J gene is TRBJ1-5, the V gene TRBV7-2; weak D call: TRBD1 (5 bases). Germline V gene lookup returns CDR1 SGHTA and CDR2 FQGNSA. The V and J ends lost 3 bases and 5 bases respectively, with 11 bases between them. There are 14 residues in the CDR3. CDR3 sequence reads: CASSLDGDDQPQHF. The CDR3 coding sequence is TGTGCCAGCAGCTTGGACGGGGACGATCAGCCCCAGCATTTT.

The chain carries TRBV20-1 and TRBJ1-1; weak D call: TRBD1 (6 bases). CDR3 length: 13 residues. Germline V gene lookup returns CDR1 DFQATT and CDR2 SNEGSKA (reference sequence). V lost 3 bases and J lost 2, with 10 bases in between. DNA of the CDR3: TGCAGTGCTAGTATACAGGGAAACACTGAAGCTTTCTTT. It yields the protein CSASIQGNTEAFF.

The V call is TRBV6-5, the J call TRBJ1-1, with 7 bases aligning to TRBD1. J was trimmed by 6 bases and V by 6 bases; bases with no gene match: 4. Looked up from germline, CDR1 is MNHEY and CDR2 is SVGAGI. CDR3 length equals 12 residues. For the CDR3, the DNA is TGTGCCAGCAGGATCCAGGGGGCTGAAGCTTTCTTT. Its translation is CASRIQGAEAFF.

The chain has TRBV7-2 and TRBJ1-2; no definite D call. V lost 1 base, J lost 4 bases, and 10 bases lay in between. CDR1 is SGHTA and CDR2 is FQGNSA in the germline V gene. This CDR3 is 14 amino acids long. The CDR3 region has the DNA TGTGCCAGCAGCTTAGTCCCAGAAAGCTATGGCTACACCTTC. It translates to CASSLVPESYGYTF. Looking up the rest from reference TRBV7-2 and TRBJ1-2 gives the full variable domain: GAGVSQSPSNKVTEKGKDVELRCDPISGHTALYWYRQSLGQGLEFLIYFQGNSAPDKSGLPSDRFSAERTGGSVSTLTIQRTQQEDSAVYLCASSLVPESYGYTFGSGTRLTVV.

The chain links TRBV6-5 to TRBJ2-1; D tentatively reads TRBD1 or TRBD2 (6 bases each). This CDR3 spans 15 amino acids. CDR1 MNHEY and CDR2 SVGAGI come from the germline V gene. V was pared by 8 bases and J by 7 bases, with 21 bases between. The DNA of the CDR3 is TGTGCCAGCTCCACTCCCAGGAGGAGGGGGAATGAGCAGTTCTTC. It yields the protein CASSTPRRRGNEQFF.

This chain joins TRBV6-2 or TRBV6-3 and TRBJ2-2, with a tentative D call TRBD2 (5 bases). The CDR3 length is 15 residues. Germline-derived CDR1 and CDR2 are MNHEY and SVGEGT. V lost 5 bases to trimming and J lost 7 bases, with 17 bases between them. This CDR3 is CASSPVAGARGELFF. In nucleotides, the CDR3 is TGTGCCAGCAGTCCAGTGGCGGGTGCCCGCGGGGAGCTGTTTTTT.

V is TRBV5-6 and J is TRBJ1-2; 7 positions match TRBD1. V shed 0 bases, J shed 1 base, and the junction held 9 bases outside the gene matches. CDR1 is SGHDT and CDR2 is YYEEEE in the germline V gene. The CDR3 runs 17 residues. CDR3 in amino acids: CASSLAGQSAFNYGYTF. The CDR3 DNA reads TGTGCCAGCAGCTTGGCGGGACAGTCAGCATTTAACTATGGCTACACCTTC. Full variable domain (outside the CDR3, taken from reference TRBV5-6 and TRBJ1-2): DAGVTQSPTHLIKTRGQQVTLRCSPKSGHDTVSWYQQALGQGPQFIFQYYEEEERQRGNFPDRFSGHQFPNYSSELNVNALLLGDSALYLCASSLAGQSAFNYGYTFGSGTRLTVV.

The chain uses TRBV5-4 and TRBJ1-2; D gene ambiguous. Trimming removed 0 bases at V and 2 bases at J, with 5 bases between. CDR1 and CDR2 from the germline V gene are SGHNT and YYREEE (reference sequence). The CDR3 loop spans 13 amino acids. The CDR3 DNA reads TGTGCCAGCAGCTTGGAGACAAACTATGGCTACACCTTC. It encodes CASSLETNYGYTF.

The V and J genes are TRBV5-8 and TRBJ2-3, with a tentative D call TRBD2 (6 bases). V was cut by 2 bases and J by 5 bases, with 12 bases left in between. The CDR3 consists of 14 residues. CDR1 is SGHTS and CDR2 is YDEGEE in the germline V gene. The CDR3 DNA follows: TGTGCCAGCAGCTTAAGGAGGGAAGGAGATACGCAGTATTTT. Protein sequence: CASSLRREGDTQYF.

This clone was found a few times. This chain joins TRBV28 and TRBJ1-6; D is unclear. V was cut by 6 bases and J by 18 bases, with 18 bases left in between. This CDR3 has 12 amino acids. Germline V gene data show CDR1 as MDHEN and CDR2 as SYDVKM. CDR3 sequence: CASRTVEGKTHF. CDR3 in DNA: TGTGCCAGCAGAACCGTCGAAGGGAAAACCCACTTT.

This chain links TRBV5-1 with TRBJ2-1; possibly TRBD2 for D (5 bases). CDR3 length: 16 residues. Looked up from germline, CDR1 is SGHRS and CDR2 is YFSETQ. V was trimmed by 4 bases and J by 2 bases, leaving 16 bases between them. The CDR3 region has the DNA TGCGCCAGCAGCCCCATCGGGATTCAGGCCTACAATGAGCAGTTCTTC. It yields the protein CASSPIGIQAYNEQFF. The full variable domain, in which reference TRBV5-1 and TRBJ2-1 provide the parts outside the CDR3, is KAGVTQTPRYLIKTRGQQVTLSCSPISGHRSVSWYQQTPGQGLQFLFEYFSETQRNKGNFPGRFSGRQFSNSRSEMNVSTLELGDSALYLCASSPIGIQAYNEQFFGPGTRLTVL.

On this clone: Other nucleotide sequences in the sample specify the same CDR3. The V and J genes are TRBV14 and TRBJ1-1, with D unclear. The CDR3 consists of 13 residues. Germline values: CDR1 SGHDN, CDR2 FVKESK. V was cut by 4 bases and J by 0 bases, with 6 bases left in between. CDR3 residues: CASSPRMNTEAFF. DNA for the CDR3: TGTGCCAGCAGCCCCCGAATGAACACTGAAGCTTTCTTT.

CDR3 protein: CASSPFGNPYDEQYF. CDR3 nucleotides: TGCGCCAGCAGCCCATTCGGGAACCCTTACGACGAGCAGTACTTC. The chain joins TRBV5-1 to TRBJ2-7; D may be TRBD2 (5 bases). This CDR3 contains 15 residues. V shed 4 bases and J shed 5 bases, with 19 bases lying between them. CDR1 is SGHRS, CDR2 YFSETQ, per germline. The whole variable domain, remainder taken from reference TRBV5-1 and TRBJ2-7, is KAGVTQTPRYLIKTRGQQVTLSCSPISGHRSVSWYQQTPGQGLQFLFEYFSETQRNKGNFPGRFSGRQFSNSRSEMNVSTLELGDSALYLCASSPFGNPYDEQYFGPGTRLTVT.

The genes are TRBV7-8 and TRBJ1-6; no clear D. V lost 1 base to trimming and J lost 7 bases, with 8 bases between them. Germline lookup yields CDR1 SGHVS and CDR2 FQNEAQ. The CDR3 length is 14 residues. CDR3 DNA: TGTGCCAGCAGCTTAGGGCAGGTGAATTCACCCCTCCACTTT. Its protein is CASSLGQVNSPLHF.

The CDR3 reads CASSRQSGEQFF. CDR3 bases: TGTGCCAGCAGCCGTCAATCGGGTGAGCAGTTCTTC. J is TRBJ2-1 and V is TRBV5-5; D gene uncertain. This CDR3 is built from 12 residues. Trimming pared 4 bases from V and 9 bases from J, leaving 11 bases between. Germline CDR1 and CDR2: SGHKS and YYEKEE (reference sequence). The full variable domain, with the rest looked up from reference TRBV5-5 and TRBJ2-1, is DAGVTQSPTHLIKTRGQQVTLRCSPISGHKSVSWYQQVLGQGPQFIFQYYEKEERGRGNFPDRFSARQFPNYSSELNVNALLLGDSALYLCASSRQSGEQFFGPGTRLTVL.

The chain recombines TRBV9 with TRBJ1-1; the D gene is possibly TRBD1 (5 bases). Deletions cut 0 bases from V and 3 bases from J, with 9 bases between. Germline CDR1 SGDLS, CDR2 YYNGEE. The CDR3 covers 14 residues. The CDR3 is CASSVEVRDTEAFF. Here the CDR3 DNA reads TGTGCCAGCAGCGTAGAGGTCAGGGACACTGAAGCTTTCTTT.

This chain uses TRBV11-2 with TRBJ1-6; TRBD1 agrees at 10 bases. CDR1 is SGHAT and CDR2 is FQNNGV in the germline V gene. Trimming removed 4 bases from V and 13 bases from J; junction bases left unmatched: 13. The CDR3 contains 16 residues. Here the CDR3 DNA reads TGTGCCAGCAGCTACGGAACCGGGACAGGGGTTTCTCCCCTCCACTTT. Encoded protein: CASSYGTGTGVSPLHF.

The genes are TRBV6-6 and TRBJ1-1; maybe TRBD1 (5 bases). Germline lookup yields CDR1 MNHNY and CDR2 SVGAGI (reference sequence). CDR3 size: 11 residues. Trimming shortened V by 8 bases and J by 4 bases, and 8 bases separated the two germline ends. The CDR3 region is CASPQGTEAFF. The CDR3 coding sequence is TGTGCCAGCCCCCAGGGCACTGAAGCTTTCTTT.

V gene TRBV19 combines with J gene TRBJ1-1, with D uncertain. The V end lost 1 base, the J end lost 2 bases, and 8 bases lay between the germline ends. In germline, CDR1 is LNHDA, CDR2 SQIVND (reference sequence). CDR3 length: 14 amino acids. CDR3 region: CASSIVGGNTEAFF. DNA for the CDR3: TGTGCCAGTAGTATAGTAGGTGGTAACACTGAAGCTTTCTTT.

The V call is TRBV25-1, the J call TRBJ1-6; a weak D match, TRBD1 (5 bases). V was shortened by 4 bases and J by 7 bases, with 11 bases between the two germline ends. This CDR3 spans 14 amino acids. CDR1 is MGHDK, CDR2 SYGVNS, per germline. The CDR3 nucleotides are TGTGCCAGCAGTGCCCTCAGGGAGAATTCACCCCTCCACTTT. It is translated as CASSALRENSPLHF. The whole variable domain, filled in from reference TRBV25-1 and TRBJ1-6, reads EADIYQTPRYLVIGTGKKITLECSQTMGHDKMYWYQQDPGMELHLIHYSYGVNSTEKGDLSSESTVSRIRTEHFPLTLESARPSHTSQYLCASSALRENSPLHFGNGTRLTVT.

This sequence joins TRBV4-1 and TRBJ2-7; possibly TRBD1 for D (6 bases). The CDR3 runs 16 residues. Germline V CDR1 and CDR2: MGHRA, YSYEKL. The ends were cut back, 5 bases at V and 0 bases at J, with 17 bases in the middle. CDR3 nucleotides: TGCGCCAGCAGCAGTCAACTCCGGGACAACTCCTACGAGCAGTACTTC. Amino acid sequence: CASSSQLRDNSYEQYF.

The rearrangement links TRBV2 to TRBJ2-3, with 7 positions matching TRBD1. This CDR3 has 16 residues. V lost 6 bases to trimming and J lost 2 bases; unmatched junction nucleotides: 11. CDR1 is SNHLY, CDR2 FYNNEI, per germline. Written as DNA, the CDR3 is TGTGCCAGCAGCCCGGGACAGAACCTGGCCACAGATACGCAGTATTTT. Protein product: CASSPGQNLATDTQYF.

The chain links TRBV11-3 to TRBJ2-5; D might be TRBD1 (5 bases). Between the trimmed V and J ends, which lost 0 bases and 5 bases, there was a span of 7 bases. The CDR3 sequence is 13 residues long. Germline V gene sequence: CDR1 SGHNT, CDR2 YENEEA. CDR3 in DNA: TGTGCCAGCAGCTTAGACAGGGCGGAGACCCAGTACTTC. It encodes CASSLDRAETQYF.

The V gene is TRBV5-1, the J gene TRBJ1-3; weak D call: TRBD1 (5 bases). The CDR3 length is 14 residues. Germline CDR1 reads SGHRS; CDR2 reads YFSETQ. The V gene lost 4 bases and the J gene lost 0 bases, with 8 bases spanning the gap. The CDR3 protein is CASSKDSSGNTIYF. DNA of the CDR3: TGCGCCAGCAGCAAAGACAGCTCTGGAAACACCATATATTTT.

This chain uses TRBV13 with TRBJ2-1; 11 nucleotides align to TRBD1. V lost 1 base, J lost 8 bases, and 7 bases stayed unmatched. This CDR3 is 16 amino acids long. Germline CDR1 is PRHDT and CDR2 is FYEKMQ (reference sequence). The CDR3 reads CASSLDQGQGADEQFF. CDR3 nucleotide sequence: TGTGCCAGCAGCTTAGACCAAGGACAGGGGGCAGATGAGCAGTTCTTC.

The gene calls are TRBV3-1 (or the pseudogene TRBV3-2) and TRBJ2-3; the D call may be TRBD1 or TRBD2 (5 bases each). Germline assignment: CDR1 LGHDT and CDR2 YNNKEL (reference sequence). Trimming removed 2 bases at V and 6 bases at J, with 18 bases between. There are 16 residues in the CDR3. The CDR3, as DNA: TGTGCCAGCAGCCAATGGGACCGCACCTTTCGGGATACGCAGTATTTT. It translates to CASSQWDRTFRDTQYF.

The rearrangement uses TRBV30 and TRBJ2-7, with D perhaps assigned TRBD1 or TRBD2 (5 bases each). Germline CDR1 and CDR2: GTSNPN and SVGIG (reference sequence). Between the trimmed V and J ends, which lost 2 bases and 2 bases, there was a span of 10 bases. The CDR3 has 13 amino acids. The DNA of the CDR3 is TGTGCCTGGAGTTGGGGGATTACCTACGAGCAGTACTTC. It encodes CAWSWGITYEQYF.

This chain links TRBV5-1 with TRBJ1-2; 7 nucleotides match TRBD1. The germline V gene encodes CDR1 SGHRS and CDR2 YFSETQ. The CDR3 loop spans 13 amino acids. V lost 3 bases, J lost 6 bases, and 5 bases stayed unmatched. The CDR3 loop is CASSYRGLDGYTF. CDR3 DNA: TGCGCCAGCAGCTATAGGGGGCTGGATGGCTACACCTTC.

Only one count was recorded for this clone. The J gene is TRBJ2-3, the V gene TRBV18; 8 bases match TRBD1. Germline-derived CDR1 and CDR2 are KGHSH and LQKENI. CDR3 length equals 15 residues. The V segment lost 1 base and the J segment 8 bases; nucleotides outside the gene matches: 8. The CDR3: CASSPQVDRGGTQYF. CDR3 sequence (DNA): TGTGCCAGCTCACCACAAGTTGACAGGGGTGGTACGCAGTATTTT.